A selection of T cell receptor beta chains follows, all from one sample in a study of blood T cell repertoires in COVID-19. Data came from immunoSEQ multiplex PCR; TCRdb stores just in-frame clones and leaves some out. The sample holds 150,000 to 200,000 clones, 65% to 85% seen once. Material: PBMCs or T cells enriched from blood (not recorded which). The receptors were gathered from a man aged 40-49 years who had recovered from COVID-19. CDR3s leave out the opening cysteine and the closing phenylalanine or tryptophan. Each record gives: V gene, J gene, clone size, CDR3 protein. Clone size is stated in some rows and not others, as once, few, many or a class when expanded.

TRBV6-4	TRBJ1-1	NA	ASSYPQVTEAF
TRBV5-1	TRBJ2-1	NA	ASSLVWDRDLKDEQF
TRBV2	TRBJ1-3	NA	ASTVGGTIY
TRBV5-8	TRBJ2-3	NA	ASSSTPWSGGTDTQY
TRBV2	TRBJ1-4	NA	ASSGRQVEKLF
TRBV30	TRBJ2-7	few	AWSEGPGSYEQY
TRBV11-2	TRBJ2-1	NA	ASSWALAPRGDEQF
TRBV5-4	TRBJ2-5	NA	ASSPRSPGLAKETQY
TRBV30	TRBJ2-2	NA	AWSTRGTGELF
TRBV12-3/TRBV12-4	TRBJ2-2	NA	ASRSSGELF
TRBV7-3	TRBJ1-2	NA	ASSSTGTPGYGYT
TRBV30	TRBJ1-1	NA	AWSVRRNTEAF
TRBV11-3	TRBJ2-3	NA	ASSLQGSGGARDTQY
TRBV24-1	TRBJ2-3	NA	ATSRGGNTDTQY
TRBV6-5	TRBJ1-6	NA	ASSRQGGESPLH
TRBV2	TRBJ2-2	NA	ASSELGASNTGELF
TRBV7-2	TRBJ1-6	NA	ASSATGSNSPLH
TRBV27	TRBJ2-1	NA	AGGRGNEQF
TRBV27	TRBJ1-2	few	ASSLSLGVSVYGYT
TRBV6-4	TRBJ2-5	NA	ASSDSGRGETQY
TRBV5-4	TRBJ1-2	NA	ASSFQGSTGYT
TRBV2	TRBJ1-4	few	ASSNRATNEKLF
TRBV5-5	TRBJ2-2	NA	ASRQTGTANTGELF
TRBV12-3/TRBV12-4	TRBJ2-7	NA	ASSTNYEQY
TRBV2	TRBJ2-5	few	ASSPRRGGRGETQY
TRBV7-3	TRBJ2-5	NA	ASSPGTSGGFQETQY
TRBV19	TRBJ1-2	few	ASSISITNYGYT
TRBV5-6	TRBJ2-2	NA	ASSPTGEKDTGELF
TRBV7-9	TRBJ1-4	once	ASSPPFDGGEKLF
TRBV27	TRBJ1-5	NA	ASSPGQYSNQPQH
TRBV6-1	TRBJ1-4	NA	ASSEEGNLVTNEKLF
TRBV7-9	TRBJ2-1	NA	ASRAYSGNNEQF
TRBV5-5	TRBJ1-2	NA	ASSPGTGAYGYT
TRBV20-1	TRBJ1-6	NA	SASQAYNSPLH
TRBV30	TRBJ1-3	few	AWSVGGAAGNTIY
TRBV2	TRBJ1-4	once	ASNPRTGRNLMHEKLF
TRBV13	TRBJ2-1	NA	ASSFLGNNEQF
TRBV25-1	TRBJ2-6	NA	ASSELETGGANVLT
TRBV7-2	TRBJ2-5	NA	ASSSSGLEALIGAQY
TRBV5-6	TRBJ1-3	NA	ASSGIEAPIY